The 32 T cell receptor beta chains in this list originate from one sample, sequenced in a study of control samples from healthy donors and cancer patients. The table came from immunoSEQ multiplex PCR; TCRdb's copy has only in-frame clones and leaves some out. The sample consists of tens of thousands of clones, approximately 89% of them appearing once. The specimen sequenced was PBMCs. These receptors all come from a man aged 55 to 70 with head and neck cancer.

The V gene is TRBV5-1, the J gene TRBJ2-1; D is perhaps TRBD1 (6 bases). The CDR3 runs 11 residues. Trimming shortened V by 4 bases and J by 8 bases, and 7 bases separated the two germline ends. CDR1 is SGHRS and CDR2 is YFSETQ in the germline V gene. The CDR3: CASSGGDEQFF. The DNA of the CDR3 is TGCGCCAGCAGCGGGGGCGATGAGCAGTTCTTC.

This clone was recorded a few times. The chain links TRBV10-2 to TRBJ2-1, with TRBD2 matching 14 bases. Germline CDR1 and CDR2: WSHSY and SAAADI. V was pared by 6 bases and J by 8 bases, with 12 bases of the junction left unmatched. CDR3 length: 17 amino acids. This chain's CDR3 is CASSDPSGGLAGDEQFF. The CDR3 DNA is TGCGCCAGCAGCGACCCGTCCGGGGGACTAGCGGGAGATGAGCAGTTCTTC.

J is TRBJ2-1 and V is TRBV9, with D perhaps TRBD1 (6 bases). Trimming took 0 bases from V and 5 from J, leaving 12 bases between them. This CDR3 region has 15 residues. Germline CDR1 reads SGDLS; CDR2 reads YYNGEE. CDR3 nucleotide sequence: TGTGCCAGCAGCGTAGGGACAGCAGTCAACAATGAGCAGTTCTTC. Translated: CASSVGTAVNNEQFF.

This chain connects TRBV18 to TRBJ1-6; 9 bases line up with TRBD1. CDR1 and CDR2 from the germline V gene are KGHSH and LQKENI. This CDR3 has 15 amino acids. V lost 6 bases, J lost 8 bases, and 8 bases stayed unmatched. The CDR3 spells CASSVRGQGDSPLHF. Written as DNA, the CDR3 is TGTGCCAGCTCCGTCCGGGGACAGGGAGATTCACCCCTCCACTTT.

In this sample, this clone turned up once. V and J are TRBV7-2 and TRBJ2-3; 9 bases map to TRBD2. Losses at the gene ends were 7 bases for V and 2 bases for J; bases not matched to a gene: 7. Germline CDR1 and CDR2: SGHTA and FQGNSA. The CDR3 is 15 residues long. The CDR3 nucleotides read TGTGCCAGCACCCCACGACTAGCGGACACAGATACGCAGTATTTT. Its protein product is CASTPRLADTDTQYF.

This chain joins TRBV5-1 and TRBJ2-3, with D uncertain. CDR3 length: 15 residues. CDR1 is SGHRS, CDR2 YFSETQ, per germline. The V gene lost 1 base and the J gene lost 0 bases, with 9 bases spanning the gap. The DNA for the CDR3 is TGCGCCAGCAGCTTGCAAGACGACAGCACAGATACGCAGTATTTT. It specifies CASSLQDDSTDTQYF.

The genes are TRBV4-2 and TRBJ2-3; tentative D call: TRBD1 (6 bases). Germline assignment: CDR1 LGHNA and CDR2 YNFKEQ. V lost 0 bases and J lost 6, with 7 bases in between. This CDR3 comprises 13 residues. The CDR3: CASSQDRGDTQYF. The DNA for the CDR3 is TGTGCCAGCAGCCAAGATAGGGGGGATACGCAGTATTTT.

This chain links TRBV4-1 with TRBJ1-4; D uncertain. The V gene lost 0 bases and the J gene lost 3 bases, with 11 bases spanning the gap. CDR1 and CDR2 (germline): MGHRA, YSYEKL. The CDR3 consists of 16 residues. CDR3 bases: TGCGCCAGCAGCCAAGAGGCGGCCTCTTCTAATGAAAAACTGTTTTTT. The encoded protein is CASSQEAASSNEKLFF.

The V call is TRBV6-2 or TRBV6-3, the J call TRBJ2-4; TRBD2 might be the D (5 bases). The length of the CDR3 is 13 residues. V lost 4 bases to trimming and J lost 7 bases, with 11 bases between them. Germline lookup yields CDR1 MNHEY and CDR2 SVGEGT. The DNA of the CDR3 is TGTGCCAGCAGTTCCGGGATACCTAACATTCAGTACTTC. Protein: CASSSGIPNIQYF.

This sequence joins TRBV7-8 and TRBJ2-3, with a weak D call TRBD2 (5 bases). There are 15 residues in the CDR3. Germline loops: CDR1 SGHVS, CDR2 FQNEAQ. Trimming took 5 bases from V and 3 from J, leaving 15 bases between them. The DNA of the CDR3 is TGTGCCAGCAGCCCTCAACCCGGACTGACAGATACGCAGTATTTT. Amino acid sequence: CASSPQPGLTDTQYF.

V usage is TRBV13 and J usage is TRBJ2-1, with D tentatively TRBD2 (5 bases). V lost 5 bases and J 4 bases, leaving 9 bases between the germline ends. Per the germline V gene, CDR1 is PRHDT and CDR2 is FYEKMQ (reference sequence). This CDR3 has 13 amino acids. CDR3 in DNA: TGTGCCAGCAGCCCCGGGGATTACAATGAGCAGTTCTTC. Translating gives CASSPGDYNEQFF.

The chain carries TRBV29-1 and TRBJ1-6, with D perhaps TRBD1 (6 bases). The ends were cut back, 7 bases at V and 14 bases at J, with 18 bases in the middle. The germline gives CDR1 SQVTM, CDR2 ANQGSEA. The CDR3 is 12 residues long. As DNA, the CDR3 is TGCAGCGGGATGGGGGGCCCCGGGGCCCTCCACTTT. Protein sequence: CSGMGGPGALHF.

The V call is TRBV25-1, the J call TRBJ2-7, with D perhaps matching TRBD1 (6 bases). Germline CDR1 and CDR2: MGHDK and SYGVNS. The V end was cut by 6 bases, the J end by 2 bases, with 20 bases between. The CDR3 runs 16 residues. The CDR3: CASSPHRVLRAYEQYF. As DNA, the CDR3 is TGTGCCAGCAGCCCTCACAGGGTCCTGAGGGCCTACGAGCAGTACTTC.

The chain links TRBV7-9 to TRBJ2-1; 8 bases are shared with TRBD2. Germline CDR1 SEHNR, CDR2 FQNEAQ (reference sequence). The ends lost 0 bases at V and 7 bases at J; junction bases unmatched: 5. The CDR3 covers 15 residues. CDR3 coding DNA: TGTGCCAGCAGCTTAGCGCACCTAGCGGGTAATGAGCAGTTCTTC. It specifies CASSLAHLAGNEQFF.

The chain has TRBV2 and TRBJ1-1, with D tentatively TRBD1 (6 bases). Germline V gives CDR1 SNHLY, CDR2 FYNNEI. The ends were cut back, 3 bases at V and 5 bases at J, with 16 bases in the middle. The CDR3 runs to 15 residues. This CDR3 is CASSELQGVGTEAFF. The DNA for the CDR3 is TGTGCCAGCAGTGAGCTACAGGGTGTGGGGACTGAAGCTTTCTTT.

This clone was found once. The J gene is TRBJ2-1, the V gene TRBV4-1; either TRBD1 or TRBD2 may supply D (6 bases each). Trimming cost V 5 bases and J 6 bases, with 17 bases left between them. Per germline, CDR1 MGHRA and CDR2 YSYEKL. This CDR3 spans 15 amino acids. CDR3 sequence reads: CASSDRPGGGNEQFF. The CDR3 DNA is TGCGCCAGCAGCGATCGACCCGGGGGCGGCAATGAGCAGTTCTTC.

V usage is TRBV2 and J usage is TRBJ2-7, with a possible D match to TRBD2 (5 bases). The CDR3 runs 15 residues. Per germline, CDR1 SNHLY and CDR2 FYNNEI. V was shortened by 2 bases and J by 2 bases, with 13 bases between the two germline ends. The CDR3 sequence is CASSESAGPTYEQYV. DNA of the CDR3: TGTGCCAGCAGTGAATCCGCGGGTCCGACCTACGAGCAGTACGTC.

The chain joins TRBV7-6 to TRBJ2-1; D is unclear. The CDR3 is 18 amino acids. Trimming left V 1 base short and J 0 bases short, with 16 bases between. Germline V lookup: CDR1 SGHVS, CDR2 FNYEAQ. CDR3 sequence: CASSLDALSAASYNEQFF. The CDR3 DNA reads TGTGCCAGCAGCTTAGACGCTCTTTCGGCGGCCTCCTACAATGAGCAGTTCTTC.

This clone has only one observation. The V and J genes are TRBV6-2 or TRBV6-3 and TRBJ1-1; D is uncertain. Trimming removed 5 bases from V and 2 bases from J, with 12 bases in between. Looked up from germline, CDR1 is MNHEY and CDR2 is SVGEGT. This CDR3 has 14 amino acids. CDR3 DNA sequence: TGTGCCAGCAGTCCCTCTTGGGGAAACACTGAAGCTTTCTTT. Translated, it gives CASSPSWGNTEAFF.

The V call is TRBV6-2 or TRBV6-3, the J call TRBJ2-1; weak D call: TRBD2 (6 bases). The CDR3 has 15 amino acids. Germline CDR1 reads MNHEY; CDR2 reads SVGEGT. Trimming left V 5 bases short and J 3 bases short, with 14 bases between. For the CDR3, the DNA is TGTGCCAGCAGTAGACCTAGCGAGCTCTACAATGAGCAGTTCTTC. Translation gives CASSRPSELYNEQFF.

V usage is TRBV2 and J usage is TRBJ1-6; TRBD1 might be the D (5 bases). Trimming took off 8 bases at V and 7 bases at J, with 12 bases between the two ends. Germline V gene data show CDR1 as SNHLY and CDR2 as FYNNEI. This CDR3 has 13 amino acids. DNA for the CDR3: TGTGCCAGCGTGACAGCCGAGAATTCACCCCTCCACTTT. Its translation is CASVTAENSPLHF.

The chain couples TRBV5-1 to TRBJ2-3; TRBD2 agrees at 8 bases. Germline loops: CDR1 SGHRS, CDR2 YFSETQ. This CDR3 has 15 amino acids. J was trimmed by 0 bases and V by 0 bases; bases with no gene match: 0. CDR3: CASSLAGGSTDTQYF. CDR3 DNA sequence: TGCGCCAGCAGCTTGGCGGGGGGGAGCACAGATACGCAGTATTTT.

In nucleotides, the CDR3 is TGTGCCAGCACGGCTAGCGGGATGGGAGAGCAGTTCTTC. This sequence encodes CASTASGMGEQFF. V usage is TRBV6-5 and J usage is TRBJ2-1, with 9 positions matching TRBD2. This CDR3 has 13 amino acids. CDR1 and CDR2 (germline): MNHEY, SVGAGI. V lost 7 bases to trimming and J lost 10 bases; unmatched junction nucleotides: 8.

The V call is TRBV5-1, the J call TRBJ2-7, with TRBD1 matching over 7 bases. The length of the CDR3 is 14 residues. Unmatched junction bases numbered 9, after V lost 2 bases and J lost 7 bases. Germline CDR1 is SGHRS and CDR2 is YFSETQ. As DNA, the CDR3 is TGCGCCAGCAGCTTTCTAACAGGGGCCGGGGAGCAGTACTTC. Translation gives CASSFLTGAGEQYF. Complete variable domain (other parts from reference TRBV5-1 and TRBJ2-7): KAGVTQTPRYLIKTRGQQVTLSCSPISGHRSVSWYQQTPGQGLQFLFEYFSETQRNKGNFPGRFSGRQFSNSRSEMNVSTLELGDSALYLCASSFLTGAGEQYFGPGTRLTVT.

This chain links TRBV9 with TRBJ1-4; weak D call: TRBD1 (6 bases). V lost 4 bases and J lost 8, with 18 bases in between. Germline V gene lookup returns CDR1 SGDLS and CDR2 YYNGEE. This CDR3 spans 15 amino acids. CDR3 DNA sequence: TGTGCCAGCAGCCCGTTTGACCTACAGGGCGAAAAACTGTTTTTT. Protein: CASSPFDLQGEKLFF.

The chain links TRBV11-2 to TRBJ1-2; D gene unclear. The CDR3 length is 13 residues. Germline V CDR1 and CDR2: SGHAT, FQNNGV. Trimming removed 7 bases from V and 2 bases from J, with 11 bases in between. The CDR3 DNA reads TGTGCCAGCACCCCAGGAGGGAACTATGGCTACACCTTC. Its translation is CASTPGGNYGYTF.

The chain combines TRBV6-6 with TRBJ2-2; D is unresolved. The V end lost 2 bases, the J end lost 4 bases, and 8 bases lay between the germline ends. From germline, CDR1 is MNHNY and CDR2 SVGAGI (reference sequence). The CDR3 loop spans 14 amino acids. CDR3 sequence (DNA): TGTGCCAGCAGTTACGGACCCCCCACCGGGGAGCTGTTTTTT. Protein sequence: CASSYGPPTGELFF.

V usage is TRBV5-1 and J usage is TRBJ1-4; a possible D gene is TRBD1 (5 bases). V lost 7 bases to trimming and J lost 8 bases, with 21 bases between them. The length of the CDR3 is 15 residues. The germline gives CDR1 SGHRS, CDR2 YFSETQ. The CDR3 DNA sequence: TGCGCCAGCTCCCTCACCGGGACGGCGAAAGAAAAACTGTTTTTT. Amino acid sequence: CASSLTGTAKEKLFF.

The gene calls are TRBV11-1 and TRBJ2-5; 9 bases agree with TRBD1. J was trimmed by 5 bases and V by 1 base; bases with no gene match: 5. This CDR3 is built from 15 residues. Germline V lookup: CDR1 SGHAT, CDR2 FQDESV (reference sequence). CDR3 in amino acids: CASSLVGQGRETQYF. As DNA, the CDR3 is TGTGCCAGCAGCTTAGTAGGACAGGGGCGCGAGACCCAGTACTTC.

V usage is TRBV18 and J usage is TRBJ1-5; tentative D call: TRBD1 (5 bases). V was clipped by 6 bases and J by 1 base, with 13 bases between them. CDR3 length: 15 amino acids. In germline, CDR1 is KGHSH, CDR2 LQKENI. Written as DNA, the CDR3 is TGTGCCAGCTCTACGGGGGGGGGAAGCAATCAGCCCCAGCATTTT. Its protein product is CASSTGGGSNQPQHF.

The chain is built from TRBV7-2 and TRBJ1-1, with TRBD1 identical over 8 bases. Germline lookup yields CDR1 SGHTA and CDR2 FQGNSA. The CDR3 has 14 amino acids. V lost 5 bases, J lost 1 base, and 3 bases stayed unmatched. The CDR3 spells CASSPQGANTEAFF. The CDR3 coding sequence is TGTGCCAGCAGCCCTCAGGGGGCGAACACTGAAGCTTTCTTT.

The V gene is TRBV5-1, the J gene TRBJ1-6, with 7 bases lining up with TRBD1. CDR1 is SGHRS, CDR2 YFSETQ, per germline. CDR3 length: 15 residues. Trimming removed 3 bases from V and 10 bases from J; junction bases left unmatched: 10. CDR3 residues: CASSSETGSISPLHF. Written as DNA, the CDR3 is TGCGCCAGCAGCTCAGAGACAGGGTCAATCTCACCCCTCCACTTT.